This TCR beta chain was sequenced in a study of graft-versus-host responses after intestinal transplantation. The data were produced by immunoSEQ multiplex PCR, yet TCRdb's version contains in-frame clones alone and is incomplete. The table shows more than 75,000 clones, with approximately 90% occurring only once. The CDR3 loop spans 15 amino acids. V was cut by 3 bases and J by 4 bases, with 14 bases left in between. Germline V gene lookup returns CDR1 SGHDT and CDR2 YYEEEE. With regard to this clone: The antigen is unknown.

The chain recombines TRBV5-6 with TRBJ1-5; weak D call: TRBD1 (6 bases). This clonotype was sampled from a human donor who was the organ donor for an intestinal transplant. Sequenced material: unstimulated CD4+ T cells sorted from spleen or lymph node cells, taken before transplant. CDR3 coding DNA: TGTGCCAGCAGCTCTCAGGGGTTTCTAAATCAGCCCCAGCATTTT. This gives the protein CASSSQGFLNQPQHF.